Listed here are 13 T cell receptor beta chains from one sample, sequenced in a study of T-cell reconstitution after alpha-beta-depleted transplantation in children. As it was prepared, the TCRbeta library received unique molecular identifiers. TCRdb reprocessed the PCR reads with MiXCR, giving one entry per CDR3 protein. Among about 290,000 distinct CDR3 sequences, roughly 9.1% were seen once, and the ten largest hold less than 9%. The sequencing used PBMCs, collected before TCRalphabeta/CD19-depleted stem cell transplant. All receptors come from a boy younger than two with acute myeloid leukemia, due to receive a stem cell transplant.

The sample holds many counts of this clonotype. The V call is TRBV20-1, the J call TRBJ2-3; 8 nucleotides agree with TRBD2. The CDR3 extends over 16 amino acids. The germline CDR1 and CDR2 sequences are DFQATT and SNEGSKA (reference sequence). Trimming at V came to 4 bases and at J to 0 bases, leaving 9 bases not matched to a gene. Here the CDR3 reads CSAKTLAGASTDTQYF. CDR3 coding DNA: TGCAGTGCTAAGACCCTAGCGGGTGCTAGCACAGATACGCAGTATTTT.

This clonotype has ten or more counts. The rearrangement joins TRBV6-5 to TRBJ1-1; D perhaps matches TRBD1 (6 bases). Trimming removed 2 bases from V and 2 bases from J, with 9 bases in between. The CDR3 consists of 14 residues. CDR1 is MNHEY and CDR2 is SVGAGI in the germline V gene. CDR3 in amino acids: CASSYGTKNTEAFF. The CDR3 DNA reads as TGTGCCAGCAGTTACGGGACAAAAAACACTGAAGCTTTCTTT.

At least ten counts were recorded for this clonotype. The J gene is TRBJ2-7, the V gene TRBV24-1, with 9 bases identical to TRBD2. There are 13 residues in the CDR3. V was pared by 6 bases and J by 7 bases, with 6 bases of the junction left unmatched. Germline CDR1 is KGHDR and CDR2 is SFDVKD. Here the CDR3 reads CATSQGTSREQYF. CDR3 coding DNA: TGTGCCACCAGTCAAGGGACTAGCAGGGAGCAGTACTTC.

This clonotype came up many times. V usage is TRBV5-1 and J usage is TRBJ1-5; 10 bases line up with TRBD1. V trimming: 2 bases; J trimming: 5 bases; junction bases outside the gene matches: 4. Germline values: CDR1 SGHRS, CDR2 YFSETQ. The length of the CDR3 is 15 residues. As DNA, the CDR3 is TGCGCCAGCAGCTTCACGGGACAGGGGTATCAGCCCCAGCATTTT. It encodes CASSFTGQGYQPQHF.

This clonotype came up many times. The chain joins TRBV29-1 to TRBJ2-7; 9 bases map to TRBD1. The CDR3 is 16 residues long. In germline, CDR1 is SQVTM, CDR2 ANQGSEA. The J segment lost 4 bases and the V segment lost 0 bases, leaving 10 bases of the junction unmatched. CDR3 region: CSVEDPGTGIRYEQYF. As DNA, the CDR3 is TGCAGCGTTGAAGATCCGGGGACAGGGATAAGGTACGAGCAGTACTTC.

There are many counts of this clonotype. The chain uses TRBV7-8 and TRBJ2-2, with a tentative D call TRBD2 (6 bases). V lost 2 bases to trimming and J lost 4 bases, with 11 bases between them. The CDR3 consists of 15 residues. Germline-derived CDR1 and CDR2 are SGHVS and FQNEAQ. The CDR3 DNA sequence: TGTGCCAGCAGCTTACGGGACTTCTTCACCGGGGAGCTGTTTTTT. Translating it yields CASSLRDFFTGELFF.

This clonotype was seen at least ten times. V is TRBV28 and J is TRBJ2-7, with no clear D. CDR1 is MDHEN and CDR2 is SYDVKM in the germline V gene. Deletions cut 5 bases from V and 12 bases from J, with 17 bases between. This CDR3 spans 12 amino acids. CDR3 amino acids: CASSPLNIVLYF. The CDR3 coding sequence is TGTGCCAGCAGTCCCTTGAACATCGTGCTGTACTTC.

This clonotype has more than one count but fewer than ten. The chain is built from TRBV28 and TRBJ1-2; D not resolved. CDR3 length: 13 residues. V was cut by 7 bases and J by 1 base, with 10 bases left in between. Germline V gives CDR1 MDHEN, CDR2 SYDVKM. The CDR3 region has the DNA TGTGCCAGCACCTCCGGACTTAACTATGGCTACACCTTC. It translates to CASTSGLNYGYTF.

On this clonotype: A read error may be the cause here, since a much bigger clone is one base away. The rearrangement uses TRBV7-9 and TRBJ2-1; possible D gene TRBD1, 5 bases. The V end was cut by 1 base, the J end by 2 bases, with 12 bases between. Germline V gene lookup returns CDR1 SEHNR and CDR2 FQNEAQ (reference sequence). There are 16 residues in the CDR3. The CDR3, as DNA: TGTGCCAGCAGCTTAGGATCTGGGGCTGCCTACAATGAGCAGTTCTTC. It yields the protein CASSLGSGAAYNEQFF.

This clonotype has ten or more counts. The chain is built from TRBV4-3 and TRBJ1-5; D remains unclear. The CDR3 extends over 15 amino acids. V shed 0 bases and J shed 0 bases, with 6 bases lying between them. Germline-derived CDR1 and CDR2 are LGHNA and YSLEER. The CDR3 DNA sequence: TGCGCCAGCAGCCAAGAGGGCTATAGCAATCAGCCCCAGCATTTT. Translation gives CASSQEGYSNQPQHF.

This clonotype occurred a few times. The V gene is TRBV28, the J gene TRBJ1-5; 7 bases are a match to TRBD1. Germline assignment: CDR1 MDHEN and CDR2 SYDVKM. The J segment lost 3 bases and the V segment lost 6 bases, leaving 11 bases of the junction unmatched. The CDR3 spans 16 residues. The CDR3 nucleotides are TGTGCCAGCAGCAGGGGACAGCTCAAATTCAATCAGCCCCAGCATTTT. It codes for CASSRGQLKFNQPQHF.

This clonotype was detected ten times or more. This sequence joins TRBV4-2 and TRBJ2-1; TRBD2 aligns across 11 bases. CDR1 and CDR2 (germline): LGHNA, YNFKEQ. V trimming: 1 base; J trimming: 7 bases; junction bases outside the gene matches: 6. The CDR3 is made up of 16 amino acids. The CDR3 sequence: CASSQGGLAGGNEQFF. The CDR3 DNA follows: TGTGCCAGCAGCCAAGGGGGGCTAGCGGGGGGTAATGAGCAGTTCTTC.

This clonotype has a handful of counts. The chain is built from TRBV4-3 and TRBJ2-7; D unresolved. Germline-derived CDR1 and CDR2 are LGHNA and YSLEER. Trimming left V 1 base short and J 0 bases short, with 4 bases between. This CDR3 is built from 13 residues. The CDR3 here is CASSQGPSYEQYF. CDR3 in DNA: TGCGCCAGCAGCCAAGGGCCCTCCTACGAGCAGTACTTC.